The next 14 T cell receptor beta chains were all read from a single sample in a study of PD-L1 blockade in urothelial cancer. Assay: immunoSEQ multiplex PCR; the TCRdb copy retains only in-frame clones and omits some. The sample consists of 35,000 to 45,000 clones, 82% of them appearing once. This material consisted of PBMCs, taken around atezolizumab (anti-PD-L1) treatment. The receptors originated from a man in his 70s with urothelial cancer.

This chain connects TRBV6-1 to TRBJ2-3; perhaps TRBD2 as D (5 bases). Germline assignment: CDR1 MNHNS and CDR2 SASEGT. With 8 bases removed from V and 6 bases from J, the gap between germline ends came to 12 bases. CDR3 size: 12 residues. The CDR3 DNA reads TGTGCCAGCCCGAGTAGCGCGGATACGCAGTATTTT. This encodes CASPSSADTQYF.

The chain recombines TRBV7-3 with TRBJ2-1, with 12 bases aligning to TRBD2. The CDR3 totals 15 residues. V shed 3 bases and J 10 bases; nucleotides not matched to a gene: 7. From germline, CDR1 is SGHTA and CDR2 FQGTGA. CDR3 sequence: CASSFTSGGLGEQFF. CDR3 sequence (DNA): TGTGCCAGCAGCTTCACTAGCGGGGGGCTCGGGGAGCAGTTCTTC.

V usage is TRBV4-2 and J usage is TRBJ1-1; 9 nucleotides line up with TRBD1. Looked up from germline, CDR1 is LGHNA and CDR2 is YNFKEQ. With 0 bases clipped from V and 2 bases from J, the junction kept 13 bases outside the gene matches. The CDR3 is 19 residues long. CDR3 nucleotide sequence: TGTGCCAGCAGCCAAGATTTTGGGGCACGGGACAGGGCTAACACTGAAGCTTTCTTT. Translated: CASSQDFGARDRANTEAFF.

The chain combines TRBV9 with TRBJ1-4, with 8 bases matching TRBD1. CDR3 length equals 14 residues. V gave up 4 bases and J gave up 8 bases; unmatched junction bases: 7. Germline CDR1 reads SGDLS; CDR2 reads YYNGEE. The CDR3 DNA sequence: TGTGCCAGCAGCCGACAGGGGACTCGAGAAAAACTGTTTTTT. It translates to CASSRQGTREKLFF. The whole variable domain, remainder taken from reference TRBV9 and TRBJ1-4, is DSGVTQTPKHLITATGQRVTLRCSPRSGDLSVYWYQQSLDQGLQFLIQYYNGEERAKGNILERFSAQQFPDLHSELNLSSLELGDSALYFCASSRQGTREKLFFGSGTQLSVL.

This chain links TRBV28 with TRBJ2-5; the D is unclear. Trimming stripped 3 bases from V and 2 bases from J, with 13 bases between. Germline CDR1 MDHEN, CDR2 SYDVKM. The CDR3 length is 15 residues. Here the CDR3 DNA reads TGTGCCAGCAGTTTCCGCCAGGCCCCACAAGAGACCCAGTACTTC. Protein product: CASSFRQAPQETQYF.

V usage is TRBV5-1 and J usage is TRBJ2-1; D is possibly TRBD2 (5 bases). The CDR3 runs 17 residues. Germline values: CDR1 SGHRS, CDR2 YFSETQ. The V gene lost 0 bases and the J gene lost 1 base, with 14 bases spanning the gap. The CDR3 here is CASSLGGAQRSYNEQFF. CDR3 sequence (DNA): TGCGCCAGCAGCTTGGGAGGCGCTCAGCGGTCCTACAATGAGCAGTTCTTC.

This clone was seen just once. V gene TRBV5-1 combines with J gene TRBJ1-2, with 8 bases matching TRBD1. Looked up from germline, CDR1 is SGHRS and CDR2 is YFSETQ. The V gene end was trimmed by 4 bases and the J gene end by 5 bases; junction bases not matched to a gene: 10. CDR3 length equals 15 residues. The CDR3 bases are TGCGCCAGCAGCGGGGGGACAGGACCAGGTTATGGCTACACCTTC. Translating gives CASSGGTGPGYGYTF.

This rearrangement joins TRBV5-5 to TRBJ1-5; 9 bases map to TRBD1. CDR3 length equals 15 residues. V lost 5 bases and J lost 4; bases outside the gene matches: 7. CDR1 and CDR2 from the germline V gene are SGHKS and YYEKEE (reference sequence). The DNA for the CDR3 is TGTGCCAGCAGTTGGGGGACAGGGAAGAATCAGCCCCAGCATTTT. This codes for CASSWGTGKNQPQHF. Looking up the rest from reference TRBV5-5 and TRBJ1-5 gives the full variable domain: DAGVTQSPTHLIKTRGQQVTLRCSPISGHKSVSWYQQVLGQGPQFIFQYYEKEERGRGNFPDRFSARQFPNYSSELNVNALLLGDSALYLCASSWGTGKNQPQHFGDGTRLSIL.

The chain couples TRBV4-3 to TRBJ2-2; 12 positions match TRBD1. There are 22 residues in the CDR3. Germline V CDR1 and CDR2: LGHNA, YSLEER. V lost 1 base, J lost 4 bases, and 19 bases stayed unmatched. The CDR3 protein is CASSQATGSLWGQGAGTGELFF. CDR3 coding DNA: TGCGCCAGCAGCCAAGCTACTGGGTCCCTGTGGGGACAGGGGGCCGGCACCGGGGAGCTGTTTTTT.

The genes are TRBV30 and TRBJ2-5, with D unclear. In germline, CDR1 is GTSNPN, CDR2 SVGIG (reference sequence). The CDR3 extends over 11 amino acids. V dropped 3 bases and J dropped 3 bases, with 5 bases sitting between them. The CDR3 sequence: CAWRAEETQYF. The CDR3 DNA sequence: TGTGCCTGGAGGGCAGAAGAGACCCAGTACTTC.

This clone showed up just a few times. The rearrangement links TRBV7-9 to TRBJ2-2; no reliable D call. V lost 1 base to trimming and J lost 4 bases, with 10 bases between them. The CDR3 loop spans 15 amino acids. The germline V gene encodes CDR1 SEHNR and CDR2 FQNEAQ (reference sequence). CDR3 region: CASSLVAAGTGELFF. The CDR3 DNA sequence: TGTGCCAGCAGCTTAGTCGCTGCAGGCACCGGGGAGCTGTTTTTT.

The V gene is TRBV29-1, the J gene TRBJ2-1; 8 bases align to TRBD2. Germline V lookup: CDR1 SQVTM, CDR2 ANQGSEA. V lost 3 bases, J lost 13 bases, and 17 bases stayed unmatched. The CDR3 is made up of 15 amino acids. The CDR3 sequence: CSVDGGVETGTHQFF. The CDR3 DNA sequence: TGCAGCGTTGACGGGGGGGTGGAGACCGGGACTCATCAGTTCTTC.

The chain employs TRBV4-1 and TRBJ1-5; possible D gene TRBD1, 6 bases. This CDR3 spans 15 amino acids. V shed 0 bases and J shed 6 bases, with 12 bases lying between them. Germline-derived CDR1 and CDR2 are MGHRA and YSYEKL. CDR3 DNA: TGCGCCAGCAGCCAAGATCTCAACAGGGCTCAGCCCCAGCATTTT. It encodes CASSQDLNRAQPQHF.

The sample holds one count of this clone. The V and J genes are TRBV28 and TRBJ2-1, with 9 bases aligning to TRBD2. Per germline, CDR1 MDHEN and CDR2 SYDVKM. The CDR3 length is 15 residues. J lost 4 bases, V lost 4 bases, and 5 bases had no gene match. The DNA for the CDR3 is TGTGCCAGCAGTTCGGCTAGCGGGACTTACAATGAGCAGTTCTTC. Translating it yields CASSSASGTYNEQFF. Based on the CDR3 plus reference TRBV28 and TRBJ2-1, the full variable domain is DVKVTQSSRYLVKRTGEKVFLECVQDMDHENMFWYRQDPGLGLRLIYFSYDVKMKEKGDIPEGYSVSREKKERFSLILESASTNQTSMYLCASSSASGTYNEQFFGPGTRLTVL.